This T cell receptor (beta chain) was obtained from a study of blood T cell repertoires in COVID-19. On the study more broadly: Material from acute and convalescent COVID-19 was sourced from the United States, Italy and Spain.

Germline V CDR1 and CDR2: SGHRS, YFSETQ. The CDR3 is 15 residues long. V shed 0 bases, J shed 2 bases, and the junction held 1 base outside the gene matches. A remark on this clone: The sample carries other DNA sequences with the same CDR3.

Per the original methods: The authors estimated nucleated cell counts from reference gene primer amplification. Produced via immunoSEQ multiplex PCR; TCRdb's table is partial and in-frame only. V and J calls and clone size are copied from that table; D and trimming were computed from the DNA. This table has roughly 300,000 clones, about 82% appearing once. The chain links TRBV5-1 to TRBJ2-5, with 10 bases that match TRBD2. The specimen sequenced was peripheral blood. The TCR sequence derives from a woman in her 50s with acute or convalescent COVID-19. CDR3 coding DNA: TGCGCCAGCAGCTTGGGGACTAGCGGACAAGAGACCCAGTACTTC. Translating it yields CASSLGTSGQETQYF.